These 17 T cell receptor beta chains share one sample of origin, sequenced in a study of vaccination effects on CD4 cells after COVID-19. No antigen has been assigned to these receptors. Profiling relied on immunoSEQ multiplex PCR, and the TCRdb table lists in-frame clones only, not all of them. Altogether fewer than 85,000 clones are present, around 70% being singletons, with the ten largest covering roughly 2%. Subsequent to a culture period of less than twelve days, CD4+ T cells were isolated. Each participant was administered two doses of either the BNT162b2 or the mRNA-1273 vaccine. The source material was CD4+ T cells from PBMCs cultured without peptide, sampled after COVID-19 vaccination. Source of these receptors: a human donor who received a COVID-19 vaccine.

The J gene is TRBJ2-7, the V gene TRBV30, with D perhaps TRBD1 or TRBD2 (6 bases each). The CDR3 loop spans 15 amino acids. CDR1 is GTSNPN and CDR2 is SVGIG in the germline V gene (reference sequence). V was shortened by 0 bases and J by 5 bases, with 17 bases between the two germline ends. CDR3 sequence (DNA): TGTGCCTGGAGTGTAGGGGGAACCGGAGGGGACGAGCAGTACGTC. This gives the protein CAWSVGGTGGDEQYV.

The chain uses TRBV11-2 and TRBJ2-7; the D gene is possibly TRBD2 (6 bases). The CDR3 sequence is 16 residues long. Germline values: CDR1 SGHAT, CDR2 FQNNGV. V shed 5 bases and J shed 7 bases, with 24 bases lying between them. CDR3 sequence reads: CASSQTLGRGAAEQYV. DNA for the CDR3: TGTGCCAGCAGCCAGACCCTTGGGCGCGGGGCGGCGGAGCAGTACGTC.

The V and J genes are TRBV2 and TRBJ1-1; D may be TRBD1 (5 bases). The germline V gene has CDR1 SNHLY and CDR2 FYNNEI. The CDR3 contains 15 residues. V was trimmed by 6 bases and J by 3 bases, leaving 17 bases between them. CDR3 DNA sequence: TGTGCCAGCAGCGAAAACGGGGGGTCCTACACTGAAGCTTTCTTT. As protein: CASSENGGSYTEAFF.

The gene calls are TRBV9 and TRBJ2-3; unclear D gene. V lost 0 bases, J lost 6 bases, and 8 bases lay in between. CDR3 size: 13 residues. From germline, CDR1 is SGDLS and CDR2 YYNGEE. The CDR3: CASSVVGRDTQYF. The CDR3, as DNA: TGTGCCAGCAGCGTAGTAGGGCGGGATACGCAGTATTTT.

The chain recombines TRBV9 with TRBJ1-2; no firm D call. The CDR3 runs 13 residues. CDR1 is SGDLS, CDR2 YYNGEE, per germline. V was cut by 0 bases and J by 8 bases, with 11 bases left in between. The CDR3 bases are TGTGCCAGCAGCGTAGACGTGGGTGGAGGCTACACCTTC. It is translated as CASSVDVGGGYTF.

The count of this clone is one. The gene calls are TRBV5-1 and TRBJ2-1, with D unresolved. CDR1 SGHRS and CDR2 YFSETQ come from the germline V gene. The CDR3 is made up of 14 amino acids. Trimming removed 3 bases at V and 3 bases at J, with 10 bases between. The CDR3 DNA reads TGCGCCAGCAGCTCATCCTTCGGCTACAATGAGCAGTTCTTC. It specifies CASSSSFGYNEQFF.

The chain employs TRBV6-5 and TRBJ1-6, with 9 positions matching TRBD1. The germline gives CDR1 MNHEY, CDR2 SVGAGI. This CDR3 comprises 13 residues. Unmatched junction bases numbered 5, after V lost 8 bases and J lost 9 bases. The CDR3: CASSGQGGSPLHF. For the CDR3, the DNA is TGTGCCAGCTCGGGACAGGGAGGTTCACCCCTCCACTTT.

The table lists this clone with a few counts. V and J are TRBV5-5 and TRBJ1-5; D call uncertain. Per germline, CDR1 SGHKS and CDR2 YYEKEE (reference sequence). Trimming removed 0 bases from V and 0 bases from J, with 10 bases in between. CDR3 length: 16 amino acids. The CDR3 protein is CASSLVQSPSNQPQHF. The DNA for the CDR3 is TGTGCCAGCAGCTTGGTTCAGAGCCCTAGCAATCAGCCCCAGCATTTT.

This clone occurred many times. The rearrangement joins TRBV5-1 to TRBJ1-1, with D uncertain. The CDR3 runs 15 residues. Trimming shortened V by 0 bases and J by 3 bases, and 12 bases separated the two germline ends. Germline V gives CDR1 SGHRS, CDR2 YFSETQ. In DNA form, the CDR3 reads TGCGCCAGCAGCTTGGTCGGGGATTCTGACACTGAAGCTTTCTTT. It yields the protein CASSLVGDSDTEAFF.

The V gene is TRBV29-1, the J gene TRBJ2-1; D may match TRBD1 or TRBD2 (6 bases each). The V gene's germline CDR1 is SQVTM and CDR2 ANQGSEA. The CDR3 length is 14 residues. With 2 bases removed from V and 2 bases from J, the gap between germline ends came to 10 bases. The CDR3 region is CSVEKGGTYNEQFF. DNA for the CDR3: TGCAGCGTTGAAAAAGGGGGGACCTACAATGAGCAGTTCTTC.

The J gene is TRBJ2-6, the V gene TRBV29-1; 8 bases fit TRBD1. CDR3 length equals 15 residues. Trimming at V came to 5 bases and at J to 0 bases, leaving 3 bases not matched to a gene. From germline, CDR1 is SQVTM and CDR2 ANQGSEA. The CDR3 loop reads CSVPTGGSGANVLTF. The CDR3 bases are TGCAGCGTTCCTACAGGGGGCTCTGGGGCCAACGTCCTGACTTTC.

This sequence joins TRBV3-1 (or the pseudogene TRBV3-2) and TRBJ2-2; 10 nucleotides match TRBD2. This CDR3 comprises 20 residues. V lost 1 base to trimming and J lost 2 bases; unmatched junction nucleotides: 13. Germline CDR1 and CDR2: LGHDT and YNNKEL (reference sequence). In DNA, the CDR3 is TGTGCCAGCAGCCAAGCCCAGGGACTAAGCGGGGGGGCAAACACCGGGGAGCTGTTTTTT. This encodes CASSQAQGLSGGANTGELFF.

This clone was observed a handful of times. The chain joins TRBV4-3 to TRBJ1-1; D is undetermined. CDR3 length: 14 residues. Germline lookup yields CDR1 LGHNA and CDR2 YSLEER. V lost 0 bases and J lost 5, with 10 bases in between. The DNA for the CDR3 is TGCGCCAGCAGCCAAGATATTTTTAGGACTGAAGCTTTCTTT. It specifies CASSQDIFRTEAFF.

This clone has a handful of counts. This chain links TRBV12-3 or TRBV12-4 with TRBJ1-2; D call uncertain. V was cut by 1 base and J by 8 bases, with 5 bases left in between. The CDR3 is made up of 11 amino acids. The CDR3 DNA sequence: TGTGCCAGCAGTTTAGAAAGGGGCTACACCTTC. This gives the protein CASSLERGYTF.

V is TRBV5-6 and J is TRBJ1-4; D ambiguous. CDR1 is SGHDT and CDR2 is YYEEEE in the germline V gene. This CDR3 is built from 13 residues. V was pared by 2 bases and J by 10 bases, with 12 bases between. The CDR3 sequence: CASSLLLVGKLFF. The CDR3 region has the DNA TGTGCCAGCAGCTTACTATTAGTAGGAAAACTGTTTTTT.

The CDR3 loop reads CASSPEQGFEQYV. Written as DNA, the CDR3 is TGTGCCAGCAGCCCTGAACAGGGATTCGAGCAGTACGTC. The chain links TRBV7-8 to TRBJ2-7; tentative D call: TRBD1 (6 bases). V dropped 5 bases and J dropped 6 bases, with 14 bases sitting between them. The length of the CDR3 is 13 residues. The germline V gene encodes CDR1 SGHVS and CDR2 FQNEAQ.

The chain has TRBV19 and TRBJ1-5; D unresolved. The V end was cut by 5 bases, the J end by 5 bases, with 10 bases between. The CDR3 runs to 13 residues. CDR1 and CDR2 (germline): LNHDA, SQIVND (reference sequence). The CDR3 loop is CASSLQSDQPQHF. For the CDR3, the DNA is TGTGCCAGTAGTTTACAGAGCGATCAGCCCCAGCATTTT. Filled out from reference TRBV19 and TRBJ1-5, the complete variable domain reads DGGITQSPKYLFRKEGQNVTLSCEQNLNHDAMYWYRQDPGQGLRLIYYSQIVNDFQKGDIAEGYSVSREKKESFPLTVTSAQKNPTAFYLCASSLQSDQPQHFGDGTRLSIL.